The TCR beta chain under discussion was sequenced for a study of blood T cells in healthy people across ages. Study observations and caveats: Age advanced and TCR beta diversity per million T cells fell, roughly linearly.

Sample-barcoded 5' priming and a J-beta primer mix drove a second PCR of roughly 7 to 11 cycles. MiXCR, run by TCRdb on the 5' RACE reads, gives a single entry per CDR3 protein. The data contain around 900,000 distinct CDR3 sequences, 29% of them singletons. Germline V gene sequence: CDR1 SGDLS, CDR2 YYNGEE. The CDR3 totals 15 residues. V was clipped by 0 bases and J by 7 bases; unmatched bases: 4. This clonotype was detected many times. The target antigen is unknown. The V call is TRBV9, the J call TRBJ2-1; 10 nucleotides align to TRBD2. The sample consisted of blood. The source is an elderly woman in good health. The CDR3 coding sequence is TGTGCCAGCAGCGTAGTTAGCGGGGGGCTTAATGAGCAGTTCTTC. Protein sequence: CASSVVSGGLNEQFF.